Here is one T cell receptor (beta chain) with its context. Its antigen remains unidentified. No quality values exist for individual bases; no much larger clone is one base distant. This sample is part of a study of T cells in Graves' hyperthyroidism and ophthalmopathy (dated by TCRdb to the late 2010s). Looking at the study overall: Peripheral blood samples were taken at the time of initial diagnosis, prior to any treatment. The approximately 100 discovery patients were randomly split 7:3 into training and test sets. Thyroid tissue and blood T-cell repertoires from more than five Graves' hyperthyroidism patients were also compared in the study. According to the paper, TCR Vbeta CDR3 sequencing was carried out on 135 peripheral blood samples, which came from 40 to 45 ophthalmopathy, 75 to 80 hyperthyroidism and about 17 progressor patients. Prospective prediction of ophthalmopathy was tested in an independent validation cohort consisting of 18 to 20 hyperthyroidism patients and some 15 patients who later progressed to ophthalmopathy. A discovery cohort of roughly 100 patients, 43 with Graves' ophthalmopathy and 57 with stable Graves' hyperthyroidism, was used to find distinguishing TCR V-J signatures. Once sampling was done, hyperthyroidism patients were given methimazole at a starting dose of 30 mg daily, whereas ophthalmopathy patients were given high-dose intravenous methylprednisolone.

The paper's findings and limits, for the study overall: During validation, the model predicted progression to ophthalmopathy a median of around six months ahead of onset, with approximately 70% sensitivity and 72.22% specificity. Blood samples also contained most of the expanded thyroid clonotypes (frequency above 0.001), which suggests that blood repertoires may reflect thyroid immune responses. A model built on a 13 V-J signature distinguished ophthalmopathy from stable hyperthyroidism, reaching 85% to 90% sensitivity and about 81% specificity in cross-validation and 80%/75% in testing. Sample size was not statistically predetermined, and investigators were not blinded to group allocation.

The CDR3 contains 15 residues, cysteine and phenylalanine counted. The read is trimmed to its CDR3 DNA, 45 bases read in frame from base 1. V is pruned by 2 bases and J by 6 bases, leaving 9 bases of the junction without a gene match. CDR1 is given as SGHRS and CDR2 as YFSETQ, both from the germline V gene. In the ophthalmopathy patients, disease was moderately to severely active, with a Clinical Activity Score of 3 or more, a NOSPECS grade of 4 or more, and a duration of less than 3 months. The study excluded patients with uncontrolled infections, other autoimmune diseases, pregnancy or lactation. Diagnoses were based on clinical symptoms, serum thyroxine and TRAb, thyroid ultrasound and orbital computed tomography. PBMCs were isolated from 7.5 to 10 ml of fresh peripheral blood by Ficoll-Paque density gradient centrifugation. Total RNA was extracted with Trizol reagent, and quality was checked on an Agilent 2100 Bioanalyzer.

The TCR beta CDR3 regions were amplified from RNA transcripts. The TCR CDR3 was subjected to a first round of RT-PCR using the HTBI primer set and the Qiagen OneStep RT-PCR kit. The libraries were constructed in a second round of multiplex PCR and then size-selected and purified. Paired-end sequencing of the libraries was performed with 100 bp reads on an Illumina HiSeq2000. The authors' analysis ran thus. SOAPnuke was used to process the raw data, throwing out any read that contained adapters or uncalled bases, had a mean Phred below 15, or lacked an exact constant-primer or identifier match. COPE v1.2.5 was used to merge the high-quality paired reads, and each unique nucleotide sequence was defined as a clonotype. MiTCR v1.1 was used to align the clonotypes against IMGT TRBV, TRBD and TRBJ reference segments. The analysis included only V-J combinations with a frequency above 0.0001, which together covered around 99% of the repertoires. A TCS score was defined as the ratio of F50 (clonal expansion) to E x V (chaos), with BLOSUM62-based TCRdist applied between CDR3 peptides within each V-J. Welch's t-statistics and random forest reduced around 520 V-J features to 13, which were used in a naive Bayes classifier (R e1071). The raw public data were reprocessed by TCRdb itself: fastp quality trimming at Q25, MiXCR clonotype calling, in-frame beta chains only. CDR3 protein sequences are deduplicated, and each keeps its most common genes and DNA. TCRdb's processing, not the study's, gives the V and J calls here. Present in this sample are approximately 690,000 distinct CDR3 sequences, less than 25% of which were seen just once. The top ten clones comprise approximately 30% of the sample.

The receptor comes from a man aged 30 to 39 with Graves' ophthalmopathy. The V and J genes are TRBV5-1 and TRBJ2-7, and 9 junctional nucleotides match TRBD1. Sequencing used blood. The CDR3 reads CASSLRGQGAAEQYF. The nucleotides read TGCGCCAGCAGCTTACGGGGACAGGGAGCGGCCGAGCAGTACTTC.